This T cell receptor (beta chain) was captured in a study of blood T cell repertoires in COVID-19. Whole-study context: Both acute and convalescent COVID-19 samples were obtained from the United States, Italy and Spain.

There are 16 residues in the CDR3. V was pared by 0 bases and J by 3 bases, with 9 bases of the junction left unmatched. Germline V lookup: CDR1 SGDLS, CDR2 YYNGEE. Repertoires were generated with immunoSEQ multiplex PCR, while TCRdb's copy carries only in-frame clones and drops some. The table has roughly 200,000 clones, approximately 80% seen once. This chain connects TRBV9 to TRBJ2-7, with 7 bases identical to TRBD1. Sequencing was performed on peripheral blood. The origin of this receptor is a woman aged 40 to 50 with COVID-19, enrolled during active disease. CDR3 loop: CASSVGPGQGVYEQYF. CDR3 nucleotides: TGTGCCAGCAGCGTAGGGCCAGGTCAGGGGGTCTACGAGCAGTACTTC.